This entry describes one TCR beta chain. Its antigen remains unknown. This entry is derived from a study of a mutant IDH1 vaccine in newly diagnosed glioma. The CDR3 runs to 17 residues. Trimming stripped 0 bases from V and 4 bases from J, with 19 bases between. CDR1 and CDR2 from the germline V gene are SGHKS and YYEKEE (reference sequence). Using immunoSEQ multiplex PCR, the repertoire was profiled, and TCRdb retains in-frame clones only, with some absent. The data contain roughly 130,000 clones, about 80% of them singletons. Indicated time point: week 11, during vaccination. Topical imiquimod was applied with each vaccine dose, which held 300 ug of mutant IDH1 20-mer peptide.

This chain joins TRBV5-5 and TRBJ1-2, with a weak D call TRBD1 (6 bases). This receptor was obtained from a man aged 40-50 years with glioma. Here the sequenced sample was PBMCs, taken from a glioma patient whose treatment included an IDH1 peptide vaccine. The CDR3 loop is CASSLEDRQPFVYGYTF. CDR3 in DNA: TGTGCCAGCAGCTTGGAAGACAGGCAACCGTTTGTCTATGGCTACACCTTC.